This T cell receptor (beta chain) was found in a study of CD8 T cells in Susac syndrome. General study points: Regarding the TCR sequencing and HLA analysis, the study admitted that a relatively small number of individuals were involved.

This clonotype has only one observation. Its antigen is currently unknown. The sequenced target, TCR beta, came from blood CD8+ and CD4+ T cells. The TEMRA cells underwent FACS enrichment, while the CD8+ and CD4+ T cells underwent negative isolation. 0.5 to 1 ug RNA was reverse transcribed with random hexamers. Amplification of TCR beta CDR3 used immunoSEQ multiplex PCR across 54 Vbeta and 13 Jbeta. TCRdb independently ran MiXCR on the immunoSEQ multiplex PCR reads; one entry per CDR3 protein. The sample contains roughly 130,000 distinct CDR3 sequences, about 95% of which appear only once. The TCR originated in a human donor in good health. The sample was CD4+ T cells from PBMCs.

CDR3 region: CASSWSGPTRETQYF. The CDR3, as DNA: TGTGCCAGCAGCTGGAGCGGTCCTACGAGGGAGACCCAGTACTTC. This rearrangement joins TRBV7-2 to TRBJ2-5; D might be TRBD2 (5 bases). Germline V CDR1 and CDR2: SGHTA, FQGNSA. V was trimmed by 4 bases and J by 5 bases, leaving 17 bases between them. CDR3 length equals 15 residues.